These 24 T cell receptor beta chains originate from one sample sequenced in a study of blood T cell repertoires in COVID-19. Measured with immunoSEQ multiplex PCR; TCRdb has only the in-frame clones, and not every one. The data hold around 200,000 clones, with roughly 90% observed a single time. The source material was PBMCs or T cells enriched from blood (not recorded which). These receptors all stem from a woman in her forties with acute COVID-19.

The rearrangement uses TRBV10-1 and TRBJ2-1; TRBD1 is a possible D gene (5 bases). Germline assignment: CDR1 WNHNN and CDR2 SYGVQD (reference sequence). CDR3 length: 12 amino acids. The germline V and J ends were trimmed by 6 bases and 4 bases, with 7 bases remaining between them. DNA of the CDR3: TGCGCCAGCAGCAGGGTTTACAATGAGCAGTTCTTC. This codes for CASSRVYNEQFF.

V and J are TRBV3-1 (or the pseudogene TRBV3-2) and TRBJ1-1; 8 positions agree with TRBD1. The ends lost 5 bases at V and 10 bases at J; junction bases unmatched: 6. CDR1 and CDR2 from the germline V gene are LGHDT and YNNKEL (reference sequence). The CDR3 is made up of 12 amino acids. In nucleotides, the CDR3 is TGTGCCAGCAGCGATACCGGGACAGGAGCTTTCTTT. Protein product: CASSDTGTGAFF.

The chain is built from TRBV7-4 and TRBJ1-2; D is perhaps TRBD1 (6 bases). This CDR3 is 15 amino acids long. The V and J ends lost 5 bases and 3 bases respectively, with 16 bases between them. Germline CDR1 reads SGHVT; CDR2 reads SQSDAQ. The CDR3 reads CASSPAGAPYYGYTF. The DNA for the CDR3 is TGTGCCAGCAGCCCAGCGGGGGCGCCATACTATGGCTACACCTTC.

This clone appeared once. The gene calls are TRBV3-1 (or the pseudogene TRBV3-2) and TRBJ1-1; TRBD1 matches at 7 bases. The trim removed 2 bases at V and 3 bases at J, leaving 0 bases unmatched. This CDR3 is built from 13 residues. The germline CDR1 and CDR2 sequences are LGHDT and YNNKEL (reference sequence). The CDR3: CASSQTGDTEAFF. The CDR3 DNA is TGTGCCAGCAGCCAAACAGGGGACACTGAAGCTTTCTTT.

On this clone itself: The junction departs from the called germline gene at one end, perhaps through a read error. The V gene is TRBV5-5, the J gene TRBJ2-2, with a possible D match to TRBD1 (6 bases). The CDR3 consists of 14 residues. Looked up from germline, CDR1 is SGHKS and CDR2 is YYEKEE (reference sequence). The CDR3 sequence is CASSLQGYTEELFF. The CDR3, as DNA: TGTGCCAGCAGCTTGCAGGGGTACACCGAGGAGCTGTTTTTT.

The rearrangement links TRBV9 to TRBJ1-1; D gene unclear. Trimming stripped 2 bases from V and 2 bases from J, with 16 bases between. The CDR3 runs 16 residues. Germline CDR1 SGDLS, CDR2 YYNGEE. In DNA, the CDR3 is TGTGCCAGCAGCGTCCGAACCCCCAATAGTAACACTGAAGCTTTCTTT. Amino acids: CASSVRTPNSNTEAFF.

The J gene is TRBJ1-6, the V gene TRBV3-1 (or the pseudogene TRBV3-2), with 7 bases matching TRBD1. Trimming took 0 bases from V and 7 from J; bases not matched to a gene: 3. CDR1 is LGHDT, CDR2 YNNKEL, per germline (reference sequence). The length of the CDR3 is 15 residues. The CDR3 loop is CASSQDGRGNSPLHF. As DNA, the CDR3 is TGTGCCAGCAGCCAAGACGGCAGGGGGAATTCACCCCTCCACTTT.

This clone was detected only once. The chain combines TRBV27 with TRBJ2-1, with 7 bases lining up with TRBD1. J was trimmed by 8 bases and V by 2 bases; bases with no gene match: 15. Per the germline V gene, CDR1 is MNHEY and CDR2 is SMNVEV (reference sequence). This CDR3 spans 17 amino acids. CDR3 region: CASSLGVGQGDTDEQFF. DNA of the CDR3: TGTGCCAGCAGTTTAGGGGTCGGCCAGGGGGATACCGATGAGCAGTTCTTC.

V is TRBV5-1 and J is TRBJ2-1, with TRBD1 matching over 8 bases. Per the germline V gene, CDR1 is SGHRS and CDR2 is YFSETQ. Unmatched junction bases numbered 10, after V lost 2 bases and J lost 9 bases. CDR3 length equals 15 residues. CDR3 nucleotide sequence: TGCGCCAGCAGCTTATCACAGGGGGTCAACAGTGAGCAGTTCTTC. This gives the protein CASSLSQGVNSEQFF.

This clone was recorded only once. Sequence at one end of the junction differs from germline and may be a read error. This sequence joins TRBV19 and TRBJ2-5; tentative D call: TRBD1 (6 bases). Germline assignment: CDR1 LNHDA and CDR2 SQIVND (reference sequence). The CDR3 spans 14 residues. The chain's CDR3 is CASSPRGNHETQYF. CDR3 DNA: TGTGCCAGTAGTCCCAGGGGTAACCATGAGACCCAGTACTTC.

The chain is built from TRBV15 and TRBJ1-3; no firm D call. The germline gives CDR1 LNHNV, CDR2 YYDKDF (reference sequence). Trimming stripped 1 base from V and 7 bases from J, with 5 bases between. The CDR3 runs 12 residues. This CDR3 reads CATSRVQNTIYF. The CDR3 bases are TGTGCCACCAGCAGAGTTCAGAACACCATATATTTT.

This chain uses TRBV7-5 with TRBJ1-5. TRBV7-5 constitutes a pseudogene. The CDR3 totals 15 residues. The CDR3 nucleotides are TGTGTCAGAAGCTTCAAGTTAGCGGGGTATCAGCCCCAGCATTTT. Amino acid sequence: CVRSFKLAGYQPQHF.

The chain links TRBV6-5 to TRBJ1-6, with 7 bases lining up with TRBD1. The CDR3 loop spans 14 amino acids. V shed 6 bases and J 10 bases; nucleotides not matched to a gene: 9. CDR1 and CDR2 from the germline V gene are MNHEY and SVGAGI. CDR3 in amino acids: CASSGQDSLSPLHF. The CDR3 DNA is TGTGCCAGCAGCGGACAGGACTCTTTATCACCCCTCCACTTT.

This chain connects TRBV12-3 or TRBV12-4 to TRBJ1-5, with D unresolved. Trimming removed 1 base at V and 7 bases at J, with 8 bases between. The CDR3 length is 13 residues. CDR3 region: CASSLGFEQPQHF. Here the CDR3 DNA reads TGTGCCAGCAGTTTAGGGTTTGAGCAGCCCCAGCATTTT.

This sequence joins TRBV4-3 and TRBJ2-7; 7 bases line up with TRBD1. V was pared by 1 base and J by 5 bases, with 8 bases of the junction left unmatched. Germline CDR1 LGHNA, CDR2 YSLEER. CDR3 size: 15 residues. The CDR3 DNA follows: TGCGCCAGCAGCCAAGCTTCGACAGGGATCCACGAGCAGTACTTC. Translating gives CASSQASTGIHEQYF.

This clone appeared a single time. The chain employs TRBV29-1 and TRBJ2-3; 8 positions match TRBD2. J was trimmed by 7 bases and V by 4 bases; bases with no gene match: 10. This CDR3 has 14 residues. Germline V gene sequence: CDR1 SQVTM, CDR2 ANQGSEA. The CDR3, as DNA: TGCAGCGTTGTCATAGCGGGGTTCAGGAATACGCAGTATTTT. Translated, it gives CSVVIAGFRNTQYF.

The chain joins TRBV28 to TRBJ1-1; D might be TRBD1 (6 bases). Per the germline V gene, CDR1 is MDHEN and CDR2 is SYDVKM. The CDR3 covers 13 residues. V lost 10 bases to trimming and J lost 7 bases, with 19 bases between them. CDR3 in amino acids: CATSSGRGIEAFF. The CDR3 DNA sequence: TGTGCCACCTCCTCGGGTAGGGGGATTGAAGCTTTCTTT.

The chain combines TRBV10-3 with TRBJ1-6; D call uncertain. CDR3 size: 15 residues. Germline CDR1 and CDR2: ENHRY and SYGVKD. Trimming removed 7 bases at V and 4 bases at J, with 14 bases between. The CDR3 region is CAITSGELYNSPLHF. The CDR3 DNA reads TGTGCCATCACTAGCGGGGAACTTTATAATTCACCCCTCCACTTT.

The V call is TRBV7-2, the J call TRBJ2-7; D unresolved. The CDR3 is 17 amino acids. V was shortened by 2 bases and J by 3 bases, with 20 bases between the two germline ends. CDR1 SGHTA and CDR2 FQGNSA come from the germline V gene. DNA for the CDR3: TGTGCCAGCAGCTTACGGGTGGCGTTACCGCCGTTCTACGAGCAGTACTTC. Translated: CASSLRVALPPFYEQYF.

V gene TRBV11-2 combines with J gene TRBJ2-6; 9 bases agree with TRBD1. After removal of 6 bases from V and 0 bases from J, the junction contained 6 bases not matched to a gene. The CDR3 has 17 amino acids. Germline loops: CDR1 SGHAT, CDR2 FQNNGV. The CDR3 sequence is CASRPGQGFSGANVLTF. In DNA, the CDR3 is TGTGCCAGCAGGCCGGGACAGGGATTCTCTGGGGCCAACGTCCTGACTTTC.

The chain combines TRBV6-5 with TRBJ2-2; D gene unclear. Trimming shortened V by 3 bases and J by 4 bases, and 3 bases separated the two germline ends. Germline values: CDR1 MNHEY, CDR2 SVGAGI. The CDR3 is 12 residues long. For the CDR3, the DNA is TGTGCCAGCAGTTATCGCACCGGGGAGCTGTTTTTT. This gives the protein CASSYRTGELFF.

There are a few counts of this clone. The chain joins TRBV7-9 to TRBJ1-1; 7 positions match TRBD1. Germline assignment: CDR1 SEHNR and CDR2 FQNEAQ (reference sequence). Germline trimming cut 5 bases from V and 4 bases from J; bases unmatched to any gene: 16. The CDR3 totals 17 residues. This CDR3 is CASSVKDRQGMGTEAFF. The DNA of the CDR3 is TGTGCCAGCAGCGTAAAGGACCGACAGGGAATGGGCACTGAAGCTTTCTTT.

J is TRBJ1-5 and V is TRBV2; D may be TRBD1 (5 bases). The CDR3 runs 14 residues. Germline V gene data show CDR1 as SNHLY and CDR2 as FYNNEI. Trimming cost V 4 bases and J 4 bases, with 11 bases left between them. For the CDR3, the DNA is TGTGCCAGCAGTGTCGAGACAGCTAATCAGCCCCAGCATTTT. Amino acid sequence: CASSVETANQPQHF.

The chain has TRBV11-2 and TRBJ2-1, with D tentatively TRBD1 (6 bases). The CDR3 consists of 16 residues. Trimming stripped 4 bases from V and 7 bases from J, with 20 bases between. Per the germline V gene, CDR1 is SGHAT and CDR2 is FQNNGV. The CDR3 nucleotides read TGTGCCAGCAGCTCGTCGGACAGACCGTTGGGGAATGAGCAGTTCTTC. Amino acid sequence: CASSSSDRPLGNEQFF.